This is a list of T cell receptor beta chains from one sample in a study of blood T cell repertoires in COVID-19. Produced via immunoSEQ multiplex PCR; TCRdb's table is partial and in-frame only. The table has 55,000 to 90,000 clones, around 86% seen once. Sequences were obtained from peripheral blood. These receptors came from a man between 65 and 79 years old with active COVID-19. Both conserved end residues are part of each CDR3. A D gene is named only where the DNA matches it firmly. Clone size is stated in some rows and not others, as once, few, many or a class when expanded.

v_gene	j_gene	d_gene	abundance	CDR3aa	CDR3nt
TRBV7-9	TRBJ2-1	TRBD2	NA	CASSLGLAGVYNEQFF	TGTGCCAGCAGCTTAGGCCTAGCGGGAGTCTACAATGAGCAGTTCTTC
TRBV15	TRBJ1-1	NA	NA	CATSRGPGVGSEAFF	TGTGCCACCAGCAGAGGCCCCGGGGTGGGGTCTGAAGCTTTCTTT
TRBV28	TRBJ2-1	NA	NA	CASTQEGNEQFF	TGTGCCAGCACCCAGGAGGGAAATGAGCAGTTCTTC
TRBV3-1/TRBV3-2	TRBJ2-1	TRBD2	NA	CASSQEASGSGEQFF	TGTGCCAGCAGCCAAGAGGCGAGCGGGAGTGGTGAGCAGTTCTTC
TRBV7-9	TRBJ2-1	NA	NA	CASSPGRGEQFF	TGTGCCAGCAGCCCCGGACGGGGAGAGCAGTTCTTC
TRBV7-2	TRBJ2-2	TRBD2	NA	CASSLGVGGSTGELFF	TGTGCCAGCAGCTTAGGGGTGGGAGGGAGCACCGGGGAGCTGTTTTTT
TRBV21-1	TRBJ1-2	NA	NA	CASSKEQGWNYGYTF	TGTGCCAGCAGCAAGGAACAGGGGTGGAACTATGGCTACACCTTC
TRBV3-1/TRBV3-2	TRBJ1-5	NA	few	CASSQDLRAGWRNQPQHF	TGTGCCAGCAGCCAAGATCTTAGGGCAGGGTGGCGCAATCAGCCCCAGCATTTT
TRBV19	TRBJ1-1	NA	NA	CASRGGTAWNTEAFF	TGCGCCAGTAGGGGGGGGACGGCTTGGAACACTGAAGCTTTCTTT
TRBV19	TRBJ1-1	NA	once	CASSRGTMNTEAFF	TGTGCCAGTAGTCGGGGGACCATGAACACTGAAGCTTTCTTT
TRBV7-7	TRBJ2-2	TRBD2	once	CASSRQAGAGGHTGELFF	TGTGCTAGCAGCCGCCAGGCGGGTGCGGGAGGGCACACCGGGGAGCTGTTTTTT
TRBV6-6	TRBJ1-2	NA	NA	CASSPQQALYGYTF	TGTGCCAGCAGCCCCCAACAGGCCCTCTATGGCTACACCTTC
TRBV6-5	TRBJ2-7	TRBD2	NA	CASSYSGTSAHEQYF	TGTGCCAGCAGTTACTCGGGGACTAGCGCGCACGAGCAGTACTTC
TRBV7-2	TRBJ2-5	TRBD1	NA	CASSLARRTGALETQYF	TGTGCCAGCAGCTTAGCGCGAAGGACAGGGGCCTTGGAGACCCAGTACTTC
TRBV7-2	TRBJ1-2	TRBD1	NA	CASSLGGQGLGYTF	TGTGCCAGCAGCTTAGGGGGACAGGGGTTGGGCTACACCTTC
TRBV7-8	TRBJ1-2	TRBD1	NA	CASSLGTGLASPYTF	TGTGCCAGCAGCTTAGGGACAGGGTTGGCCTCTCCCTACACCTTC
TRBV3-1/TRBV3-2	TRBJ2-3	NA	NA	CASSRQGPDTQYF	TGTGCCAGCAGCCGCCAGGGGCCGGATACGCAGTATTTT
TRBV11-3	TRBJ1-1	TRBD1	NA	CASSPRRGLNTEAFF	TGTGCCAGCAGCCCCCGGAGGGGGCTGAACACTGAAGCTTTCTTT
TRBV28	TRBJ1-1	NA	NA	CASSFSITRWRNTEAFF	TGTGCCAGCAGTTTCTCCATAACCCGGTGGAGGAACACTGAAGCTTTCTTT
TRBV10-3	TRBJ1-5	TRBD1	NA	CAISRGATGDNQPQHF	TGTGCCATCAGCCGCGGGGCCACAGGGGATAATCAGCCCCAGCATTTT
TRBV19	TRBJ1-5	TRBD1	NA	CASSTGTAGSQPQHF	TGTGCCAGTAGTACCGGGACAGCGGGCAGTCAGCCCCAGCATTTT
TRBV24-1	TRBJ2-1	NA	NA	CATSDGGRGAGNEQFF	TGTGCCACCAGTGATGGGGGTCGGGGGGCAGGCAATGAGCAGTTCTTC
TRBV5-8	TRBJ1-1	TRBD1	NA	CASSPGQGYTEAFF	TGTGCCAGCAGCCCGGGACAGGGCTATACTGAAGCTTTCTTT
TRBV28	TRBJ2-5	TRBD1	NA	CASSRQGMGETQYF	TGTGCCAGCAGTCGACAGGGGATGGGGGAGACCCAGTACTTC
TRBV11-2	TRBJ1-1	TRBD1	once	CASSPRQGWNTEAFF	TGTGCCAGCAGCCCGAGACAGGGGTGGAACACTGAAGCTTTCTTT
TRBV24-1	TRBJ2-1	TRBD1	NA	CATSRGGTGANEQFF	TGTGCCACCAGTCGGGGGGGGACAGGGGCCAATGAGCAGTTCTTC
TRBV1	TRBJ2-1	NA	NA	CTSSHPPAGTTHPSSYNEQFF	TGCACCAGCAGCCACCCCCCGGCCGGGACTACCCATCCCAGCTCCTACAATGAGCAGTTCTTC
TRBV27	TRBJ2-1	TRBD2	NA	CASRPPSGSYNEQFF	TGTGCCAGCAGGCCCCCTAGCGGCTCCTACAATGAGCAGTTCTTC
TRBV9	TRBJ2-1	NA	once	CASSPRVYNEQFF	TGTGCCAGCAGCCCACGGGTCTACAATGAGCAGTTCTTC
TRBV3-1/TRBV3-2	TRBJ1-5	TRBD1	NA	CASSRSRQGGGPQHF	TGTGCCAGCAGCCGGAGTCGACAGGGAGGAGGGCCCCAGCATTTT
TRBV29-1	TRBJ2-2	TRBD1	NA	CSVDGTENTGELFF	TGCAGCGTTGATGGGACAGAGAACACCGGGGAGCTGTTTTTT
TRBV2	TRBJ2-7	NA	NA	CASTEAVAQAYEQYF	TGTGCCAGCACCGAGGCGGTAGCCCAAGCCTACGAGCAGTACTTC
TRBV9	TRBJ2-1	TRBD2	NA	CASSTSGGTYNEQFF	TGTGCCAGCAGCACTAGCGGGGGGACCTACAATGAGCAGTTCTTC
TRBV25-1	TRBJ2-7	TRBD1	NA	CASSAPPGQGLGEQYF	TGTGCCAGCAGTGCTCCACCGGGACAGGGATTGGGGGAGCAGTACTTC
TRBV7-9	TRBJ1-1	NA	NA	CASSLLGGSNTEAFF	TGTGCCAGCAGCCTCCTCGGGGGGTCGAACACTGAAGCTTTCTTT
TRBV7-2	TRBJ2-2	TRBD2	NA	CASSPRMLGLAANTGELFF	TGTGCCAGCAGCCCTCGCATGCTGGGACTAGCGGCGAACACCGGGGAGCTGTTTTTT
TRBV27	TRBJ2-3	NA	NA	CASSLRGPDTDTQYF	TGTGCCAGCAGTTTACGCGGGCCTGACACAGATACGCAGTATTTT
TRBV15	TRBJ2-5	TRBD1	NA	CATSRDQGAETQYF	TGTGCCACCAGCAGAGATCAGGGGGCAGAGACCCAGTACTTC
TRBV4-1	TRBJ2-7	TRBD2	NA	CASSLLAGRSYEQYF	TGCGCCAGCAGCCTACTAGCGGGCCGCTCCTACGAGCAGTACTTC
TRBV5-4	TRBJ1-2	NA	NA	CASSLAGPGGYTF	TGTGCCAGCAGCTTGGCCGGGCCAGGGGGCTACACCTTC
TRBV9	TRBJ2-3	NA	NA	CASSVEGPGFLPDTQYF	TGTGCCAGCAGCGTAGAGGGCCCGGGGTTCCTCCCGGATACGCAGTATTTT
TRBV4-3	TRBJ2-3	NA	NA	CASSQGIGTLSTDTQYF	TGCGCCAGCAGCCAGGGTATCGGGACTCTCTCCACAGATACGCAGTATTTT
TRBV5-4	TRBJ2-7	TRBD2	once	CASSRGGAVAYEQYF	TGTGCCAGCAGCCGGGGGGGGGCGGTCGCCTACGAGCAGTACTTC
TRBV10-2	TRBJ1-1	TRBD1	NA	CASSELGQGLLLAFF	TGCGCCAGCAGTGAGTTGGGACAGGGCCTTTTGCTGGCTTTCTTT
TRBV24-1	TRBJ2-7	NA	NA	CATSDPLTAEQYF	TGTGCCACCAGTGACCCGTTGACAGCCGAGCAGTACTTC
TRBV5-5	TRBJ2-7	TRBD2	NA	CASSEGLAGGPYEQYF	TGTGCCAGCAGCGAGGGACTAGCGGGAGGACCCTACGAGCAGTACTTC
TRBV10-3	TRBJ2-1	TRBD1	NA	CAISESRGQGYNEQFF	TGTGCCATCAGTGAGTCGAGGGGACAGGGTTACAATGAGCAGTTCTTC
TRBV30	TRBJ1-2	TRBD1	NA	CAWSVSQGVGYTF	TGTGCCTGGAGTGTTTCACAGGGGGTGGGCTACACCTTC
TRBV12-3/TRBV12-4	TRBJ2-1	TRBD1	NA	CATRTGRGNEQFF	TGTGCCACCCGGACAGGGCGGGGCAATGAGCAGTTCTTC
TRBV6-2/TRBV6-3	TRBJ2-3	TRBD2	NA	CASSYAGTSGTWGAADTQYF	TGTGCCAGCAGTTACGCAGGGACTAGCGGGACTTGGGGGGCGGCAGATACGCAGTATTTT
TRBV2	TRBJ1-2	TRBD1	NA	CASSATGYGYTF	TGTGCCAGCAGCGCGACAGGGTATGGCTACACCTTC
TRBV12-5	TRBJ2-2	NA	NA	CACGGGQGGELFF	TGTGCTTGTGGTGGGGGCCAGGGCGGGGAGCTGTTTTTT
TRBV4-1	TRBJ2-7	TRBD2	NA	CASSRGGYEQYF	TGCGCCAGCAGCCGCGGGGGGTACGAGCAGTACTTC
TRBV6-2/TRBV6-3	TRBJ1-5	NA	NA	CASSYPPAGGEPQHF	TGTGCCAGCAGTTACCCCCCGGCGGGCGGTGAGCCCCAGCATTTT
TRBV9	TRBJ2-7	NA	NA	CASSASWGDSSGYEQYF	TGTGCCAGCAGCGCCAGCTGGGGGGACTCCAGCGGCTACGAGCAGTACTTC
TRBV5-4	TRBJ2-7	NA	NA	CASSLGRSYEQYF	TGTGCCAGCAGCTTGGGCAGGTCCTACGAGCAGTACTTC
TRBV30	TRBJ2-3	NA	NA	CAWSRGLTDTQYF	TGTGCCTGGAGTCGCGGCCTCACAGATACGCAGTATTTT